These 27 T cell receptor beta chains share one sample of origin, sequenced in a study of cytomegalovirus exposure and HLA in healthy donors. The study ran its PCR with 60 Vbeta and 13 Jbeta primers. The method was immunoSEQ multiplex PCR; TCRdb's version includes in-frame clones alone and lacks a portion of them. The table shows approximately 220,000 clones, with roughly 84% occurring only once. Sample: PBMCs. These receptor sequences come from a boy between 2 and 15 years old in good health and CMV-seronegative.

This clone was found a few times. The J gene is TRBJ2-5, the V gene TRBV5-1; D unclear. Germline CDR1 and CDR2: SGHRS and YFSETQ. The CDR3 totals 14 residues. Trimming took 1 base from V and 2 from J, leaving 9 bases between them. CDR3 residues: CASSLFGQQETQYF. CDR3 sequence (DNA): TGCGCCAGCAGCTTGTTTGGGCAGCAAGAGACCCAGTACTTC.

The chain is built from TRBV6-5 and TRBJ1-5, with no clear D. The CDR3 consists of 14 residues. Deletions cut 4 bases from V and 0 bases from J, with 7 bases between. The germline gives CDR1 MNHEY, CDR2 SVGAGI. The CDR3 loop is CASSSVLSNQPQHF. The CDR3 nucleotides read TGTGCCAGCAGTTCCGTCCTTAGCAATCAGCCCCAGCATTTT.

The J gene is TRBJ2-1, the V gene TRBV5-4; TRBD2 agrees at 14 bases. This CDR3 comprises 19 residues. Germline V gene sequence: CDR1 SGHNT, CDR2 YYREEE (reference sequence). Trimming cost V 4 bases and J 0 bases; bases outside gene matches: 9. The CDR3: CASSIRLAGGPPSYNEQFF. The CDR3 nucleotides read TGTGCCAGCAGCATAAGACTAGCGGGAGGGCCCCCCTCCTACAATGAGCAGTTCTTC.

The chain joins TRBV5-5 to TRBJ1-6; 9 bases are shared with TRBD1. Germline CDR1 reads SGHKS; CDR2 reads YYEKEE (reference sequence). The trim removed 3 bases at V and 8 bases at J, leaving 9 bases unmatched. The CDR3 spans 16 residues. The CDR3 here is CASSSGGGTGYSPLHF. The CDR3 DNA sequence: TGTGCCAGCAGCTCCGGGGGGGGGACAGGGTATTCACCCCTCCACTTT.

The V and J genes are TRBV6-1 and TRBJ2-1; D might be TRBD1 (5 bases). CDR1 and CDR2 (germline): MNHNS, SASEGT. The CDR3 is 14 residues long. Trimming took off 3 bases at V and 7 bases at J, with 13 bases between the two ends. CDR3 nucleotide sequence: TGTGCCAGCAGTGATCCCAGGGAAGGGAATGAGCAGTTCTTC. This sequence encodes CASSDPREGNEQFF.

V is TRBV27 and J is TRBJ2-7; 11 bases are shared with TRBD2. The CDR3 has 15 residues. Germline V CDR1 and CDR2: MNHEY, SMNVEV (reference sequence). J gave up 5 bases and V 5 bases, and 8 bases lay outside the gene matches. CDR3 DNA: TGTGCCAGCAGTGTCGGGACTAGCGGCTGGGACGAGCAGTACTTC. Its translation: CASSVGTSGWDEQYF.

The chain employs TRBV25-1 and TRBJ2-1; D is possibly TRBD2 (6 bases). Trimming cost V 1 base and J 2 bases, with 6 bases left between them. The germline CDR1 and CDR2 sequences are MGHDK and SYGVNS. The length of the CDR3 is 14 residues. The CDR3 here is CASSESGAYNEQFF. The CDR3 DNA reads as TGTGCCAGCAGTGAATCGGGAGCCTACAATGAGCAGTTCTTC.

The rearrangement links TRBV11-2 to TRBJ1-1; weak D call: TRBD1 (6 bases). The CDR3 is 13 residues long. Trimming took off 1 base at V and 3 bases at J, with 6 bases between the two ends. Germline V lookup: CDR1 SGHAT, CDR2 FQNNGV. CDR3 residues: CASSLGTDTEAFF. For the CDR3, the DNA is TGTGCCAGCAGCTTAGGGACAGACACTGAAGCTTTCTTT.

The CDR3 reads CASSLLAGGNNEQFF. CDR3 nucleotides: TGTGCCAGCAGCTTACTAGCGGGAGGAAACAATGAGCAGTTCTTC. The V gene is TRBV5-4, the J gene TRBJ2-1; TRBD2 aligns across 12 bases. The V gene end was trimmed by 2 bases and the J gene end by 5 bases; junction bases not matched to a gene: 2. Germline-derived CDR1 and CDR2 are SGHNT and YYREEE (reference sequence). This CDR3 is 15 amino acids long.

The chain joins TRBV15 to TRBJ1-3; 9 bases match TRBD1. The V gene end was trimmed by 3 bases and the J gene end by 4 bases; junction bases not matched to a gene: 7. The length of the CDR3 is 16 residues. Germline V gene lookup returns CDR1 LNHNV and CDR2 YYDKDF (reference sequence). CDR3 in amino acids: CATSRMDRGAGNTIYF. The CDR3 DNA reads as TGTGCCACCAGCAGGATGGACAGGGGAGCGGGAAACACCATATATTTT. Supplemented by reference TRBV15 and TRBJ1-3, the full variable domain reads DAMVIQNPRYQVTQFGKPVTLSCSQTLNHNVMYWYQQKSSQAPKLLFHYYDKDFNNEADTPDNFQSRRPNTSFCFLDIRSPGLGDTAMYLCATSRMDRGAGNTIYFGEGSWLTVV.

This chain joins TRBV5-1 and TRBJ2-2, with 8 bases aligning to TRBD2. The CDR3 consists of 15 residues. Germline V lookup: CDR1 SGHRS, CDR2 YFSETQ. Germline trimming cut 4 bases from V and 4 bases from J; bases unmatched to any gene: 6. For the CDR3, the DNA is TGCGCCAGCAGCCTCGGGGGGGCCGGCACCGGGGAGCTGTTTTTT. Its protein is CASSLGGAGTGELFF. Together with reference TRBV5-1 and TRBJ2-2, the CDR3 gives the full variable domain: KAGVTQTPRYLIKTRGQQVTLSCSPISGHRSVSWYQQTPGQGLQFLFEYFSETQRNKGNFPGRFSGRQFSNSRSEMNVSTLELGDSALYLCASSLGGAGTGELFFGEGSRLTVL.

The genes are TRBV27 and TRBJ2-1, with 10 bases fitting TRBD2. V lost 3 bases, J lost 4 bases, and 3 bases stayed unmatched. Germline values: CDR1 MNHEY, CDR2 SMNVEV (reference sequence). CDR3 length: 15 amino acids. CDR3 in amino acids: CASSLGTSVYNEQFF. The CDR3 DNA is TGTGCCAGCAGTTTGGGGACTAGCGTGTACAATGAGCAGTTCTTC.

The gene calls are TRBV7-9 and TRBJ2-1, with 7 positions matching TRBD2. The CDR3 is 15 residues long. Per germline, CDR1 SEHNR and CDR2 FQNEAQ (reference sequence). The V gene end was trimmed by 2 bases and the J gene end by 7 bases; junction bases not matched to a gene: 8. The CDR3 coding sequence is TGTGCCAGCAGCTTAAACGGACTAGATGAGAATGAGCAGTTCTTC. This encodes CASSLNGLDENEQFF. Full variable domain (remainder filled in from reference TRBV7-9 and TRBJ2-1): DTGVSQNPRHKITKRGQNVTFRCDPISEHNRLYWYRQTLGQGPEFLTYFQNEAQLEKSRLLSDRFSAERPKGSFSTLEIQRTEQGDSAMYLCASSLNGLDENEQFFGPGTRLTVL.

The V and J genes are TRBV9 and TRBJ2-5, with 10 bases matching TRBD2. The CDR3 consists of 17 residues. Trimming took 7 bases from V and 5 from J; bases not matched to a gene: 17. The germline V gene encodes CDR1 SGDLS and CDR2 YYNGEE. CDR3 sequence: CASAPFRSGGGRETQYF. CDR3 coding DNA: TGTGCCAGCGCCCCCTTTAGGAGCGGGGGGGGGAGGGAGACCCAGTACTTC.

Note on this clone: At one end the junction does not follow the germline gene, possibly because of a read error. The identical CDR3 is also encoded by other nucleotide sequences in the sample. V usage is TRBV25-1 and J usage is TRBJ2-3, with D maybe TRBD1 (6 bases). The CDR3 length is 15 residues. The germline V gene has CDR1 MGHDK and CDR2 SYGVNS. The DNA of the CDR3 is TGTGCCAGCAGTGATGTAGGGACAATCACAGATACGCAGTATTTC. Protein sequence: CASSDVGTITDTQYF.

The chain couples TRBV6-5 to TRBJ2-1; 9 nucleotides agree with TRBD1. The CDR3 is 15 amino acids. The V and J ends lost 6 bases and 5 bases, in that order; junction bases with no gene match: 8. The germline CDR1 and CDR2 sequences are MNHEY and SVGAGI. This chain's CDR3 is CASSPRRTGDNEQFF. As DNA, the CDR3 is TGTGCCAGCAGCCCGAGACGGACAGGGGACAATGAGCAGTTCTTC.

This chain joins TRBV29-1 and TRBJ2-1, with TRBD2 matching 8 bases. V shed 7 bases and J 4 bases; nucleotides not matched to a gene: 6. The germline CDR1 and CDR2 sequences are SQVTM and ANQGSEA. CDR3 length equals 13 residues. CDR3 nucleotides: TGCAGCGGCGGACTAGCTCAATACAATGAGCAGTTCTTC. It yields the protein CSGGLAQYNEQFF.

This chain uses TRBV5-1 with TRBJ2-6, with TRBD1 matching over 7 bases. The CDR3 length is 16 residues. In germline, CDR1 is SGHRS, CDR2 YFSETQ. J was trimmed by 2 bases and V by 0 bases; bases with no gene match: 2. The CDR3 spells CASSLGTGTGANVLTF. For the CDR3, the DNA is TGCGCCAGCAGCTTGGGGACAGGCACTGGGGCCAACGTCCTGACTTTC.

The chain is built from TRBV2 and TRBJ2-5; D is perhaps TRBD1 (6 bases). V lost 3 bases and J 11 bases, leaving 25 bases between the germline ends. CDR1 is SNHLY and CDR2 is FYNNEI in the germline V gene. This CDR3 is 16 amino acids long. CDR3 sequence (DNA): TGTGCCAGCAGTGATCATAGGGGGACCCCGCTGGGGGAGCAGTACTTC. This encodes CASSDHRGTPLGEQYF.

This clone occurred a few times. The V call is TRBV25-1, the J call TRBJ1-4; possibly TRBD1 for D (5 bases). There are 14 residues in the CDR3. Trimming stripped 5 bases from V and 8 bases from J, with 15 bases between. Per germline, CDR1 MGHDK and CDR2 SYGVNS. CDR3 DNA: TGTGCCAGCAGTCGGGGAGGGGTAGGCGAAAAACTGTTTTTT. It yields the protein CASSRGGVGEKLFF.

The rearrangement links TRBV30 to TRBJ1-6; TRBD1 matches 8 bases. V shed 0 bases, J shed 7 bases, and the junction held 5 bases outside the gene matches. CDR1 is GTSNPN and CDR2 is SVGIG in the germline V gene (reference sequence). The CDR3 loop spans 15 amino acids. CDR3 nucleotides: TGTGCCTGGAGTGTGCGGACAGGGAGGAATTCACCCCTCCACTTT. It is translated as CAWSVRTGRNSPLHF.

The chain uses TRBV27 and TRBJ2-3; 10 positions match TRBD2. This CDR3 region has 15 residues. The V segment lost 7 bases and the J segment 2 bases; nucleotides outside the gene matches: 6. The V gene's germline CDR1 is MNHEY and CDR2 SMNVEV (reference sequence). The CDR3 nucleotides read TGTGCCAGCACCGCGACTAGCGGGTTCACAGATACGCAGTATTTT. This sequence encodes CASTATSGFTDTQYF.

This sequence joins TRBV13 and TRBJ1-1; 9 bases align to TRBD1. V lost 5 bases, J lost 5 bases, and 6 bases stayed unmatched. The CDR3 consists of 14 residues. Germline-derived CDR1 and CDR2 are PRHDT and FYEKMQ (reference sequence). The CDR3 DNA follows: TGTGCCAGCAGCCGACAGGGGGAGGTGACTGAAGCTTTCTTT. Protein sequence: CASSRQGEVTEAFF.

This clone was seen a few times. The rearrangement links TRBV30 to TRBJ1-4; TRBD1 might be the D (6 bases). There are 14 residues in the CDR3. Trimming shortened V by 3 bases and J by 8 bases, and 16 bases separated the two germline ends. Germline CDR1 is GTSNPN and CDR2 is SVGIG (reference sequence). Here the CDR3 reads CAWSPTGSPEKLFF. The CDR3, as DNA: TGTGCCTGGAGCCCGACAGGTTCACCGGAAAAACTGTTTTTT.

This chain links TRBV7-8 with TRBJ2-7; TRBD1 matches 7 bases. The trim removed 5 bases at V and 2 bases at J, leaving 6 bases unmatched. CDR3 length: 14 residues. In germline, CDR1 is SGHVS, CDR2 FQNEAQ. The CDR3 region has the DNA TGTGCCAGCAGCCCCTACAGGGGCCCCTACGAGCAGTACTTC. Translated: CASSPYRGPYEQYF.

The V gene is TRBV6-5, the J gene TRBJ2-3; D may be TRBD2 (6 bases). This CDR3 is built from 16 residues. Looked up from germline, CDR1 is MNHEY and CDR2 is SVGAGI. Trimming removed 0 bases from V and 2 bases from J, with 12 bases in between. The CDR3 nucleotides read TGTGCCAGCAGTTACTCTGGTGGCGGGGTCACAGATACGCAGTATTTT. This encodes CASSYSGGGVTDTQYF.

In this sample, this clone turned up a few times. Written as DNA, the CDR3 is TGTGCCACCAGCAGAGTCGGGACAGGGGAACGAAGCGAGCAGTACTTC. Translation gives CATSRVGTGERSEQYF. The rearrangement uses TRBV15 and TRBJ2-7, with TRBD1 matching 10 bases. The CDR3 has 16 amino acids. J gave up 6 bases and V 1 base, and 9 bases lay outside the gene matches. From germline, CDR1 is LNHNV and CDR2 YYDKDF (reference sequence).